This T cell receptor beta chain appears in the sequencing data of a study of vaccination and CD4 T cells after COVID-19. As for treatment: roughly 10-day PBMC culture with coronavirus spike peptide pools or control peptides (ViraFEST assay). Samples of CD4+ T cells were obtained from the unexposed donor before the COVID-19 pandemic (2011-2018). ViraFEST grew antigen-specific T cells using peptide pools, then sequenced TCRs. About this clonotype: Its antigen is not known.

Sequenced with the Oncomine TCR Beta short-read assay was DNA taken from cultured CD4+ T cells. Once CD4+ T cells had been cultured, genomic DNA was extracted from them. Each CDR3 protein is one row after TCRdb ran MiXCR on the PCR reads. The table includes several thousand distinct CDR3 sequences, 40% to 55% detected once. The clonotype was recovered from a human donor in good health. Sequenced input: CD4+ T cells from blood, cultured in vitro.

In nucleotides, the CDR3 is TGTGCCAGCAGTTTGAGGGGCGGGAAGAGCACAGATACGCAGTATTTT. Its protein product is CASSLRGGKSTDTQYF. The chain links TRBV6-5 to TRBJ2-3; D possibly corresponds to TRBD2 (6 bases). V lost 4 bases and J lost 0, with 14 bases in between. Germline V CDR1 and CDR2: MNHEY, SVGAGI. The CDR3 has 16 amino acids.